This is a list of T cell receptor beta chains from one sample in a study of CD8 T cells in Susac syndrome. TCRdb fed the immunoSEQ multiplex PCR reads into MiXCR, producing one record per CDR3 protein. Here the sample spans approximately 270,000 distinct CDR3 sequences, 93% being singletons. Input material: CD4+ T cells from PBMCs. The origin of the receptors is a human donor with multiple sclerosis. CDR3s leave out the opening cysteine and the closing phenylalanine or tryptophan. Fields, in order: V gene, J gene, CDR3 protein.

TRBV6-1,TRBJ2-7,ASSEGFWGEQY
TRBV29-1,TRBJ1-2,SVLIRGVGYT
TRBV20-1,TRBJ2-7,SARGGQVYSYEQY
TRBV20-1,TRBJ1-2,SARGGRGHRGYT
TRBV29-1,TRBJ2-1,SVKAFNVGQGYNEQF
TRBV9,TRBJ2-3,ASSVGWQGWDTQY
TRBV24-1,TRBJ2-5,ATSDPSGTRPTQY
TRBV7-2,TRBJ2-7,ASSLEWYEQY
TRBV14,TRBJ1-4,ASSQDIGLKNEKLF
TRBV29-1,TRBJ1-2,SVEPPGTGYGYT
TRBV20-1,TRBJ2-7,SARPGQGREQY
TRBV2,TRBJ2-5,ASGRLAGAQETQY
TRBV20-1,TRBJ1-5,SAIGQGYQPQH
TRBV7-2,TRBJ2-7,ASSLELATDYEQY
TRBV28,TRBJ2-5,ASSLAGAGRETQY
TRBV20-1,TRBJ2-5,SARDTLGQETQY
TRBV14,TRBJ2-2,ASSQALGGTGELF
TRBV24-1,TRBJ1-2,ATRDAGYGYT
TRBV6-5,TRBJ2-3,ASSYQFTRNRITDTQY
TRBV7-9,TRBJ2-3,ASSLVLGGTDTQY
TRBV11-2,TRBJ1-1,ASSSRKTGNTEAF
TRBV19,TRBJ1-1,ASSISPGQAEAF
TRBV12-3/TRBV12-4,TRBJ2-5,ASRMTSGAQETQY
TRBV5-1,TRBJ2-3,ASTSGTGGTDTQY
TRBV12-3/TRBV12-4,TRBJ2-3,ASSPFSGLGTDTQY
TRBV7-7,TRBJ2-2,ASSLLRTGGELF
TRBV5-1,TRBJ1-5,ASSLWSDQPQH
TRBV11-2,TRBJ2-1,ASSRDTGTSGF
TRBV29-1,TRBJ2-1,SVEKGQGVNNEQF
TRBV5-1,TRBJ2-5,ASSLEVSGGPETQY
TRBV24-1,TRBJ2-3,ATSVLGDTQY
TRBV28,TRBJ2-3,ASSRSLAGGTDTQY
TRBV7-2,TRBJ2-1,ASSPLQYNEQF
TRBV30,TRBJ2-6,ANSGPGANVLT
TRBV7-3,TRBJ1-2,ASSLRPEANYGYT
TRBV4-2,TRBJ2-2,ASSQVAGINTGELF
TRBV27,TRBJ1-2,ASRGTATYGYT
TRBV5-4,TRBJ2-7,ASSLAAETYEQY
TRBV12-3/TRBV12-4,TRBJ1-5,ASSLGAVRAQH
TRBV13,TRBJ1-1,ASSSLRTRTEAF
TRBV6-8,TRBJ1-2,ASTPSTGPYGYT
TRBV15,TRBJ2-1,ATSRGFGEQF
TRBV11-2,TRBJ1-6,ASSKGTGGNSPLH
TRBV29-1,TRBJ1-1,SVRRANTEAF
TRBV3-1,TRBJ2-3,ASSQGPPRADTQY
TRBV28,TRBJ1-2,ASSLLGGYT
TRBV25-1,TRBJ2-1,ASSEWRGPYNEQF
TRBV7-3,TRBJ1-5,ASSLTPANQPQH
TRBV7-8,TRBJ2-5,ASSLALSFQSLY
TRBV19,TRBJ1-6,ASSDYSGDYNSPLH
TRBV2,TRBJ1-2,ASSEGGRQGYT
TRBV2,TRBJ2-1,ASTAGSVSYNEQF
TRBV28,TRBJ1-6,ASIFSGQGSSPLH
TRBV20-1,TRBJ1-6,SVGSPLH
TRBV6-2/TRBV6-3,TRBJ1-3,ASSYGTSSGNTIY